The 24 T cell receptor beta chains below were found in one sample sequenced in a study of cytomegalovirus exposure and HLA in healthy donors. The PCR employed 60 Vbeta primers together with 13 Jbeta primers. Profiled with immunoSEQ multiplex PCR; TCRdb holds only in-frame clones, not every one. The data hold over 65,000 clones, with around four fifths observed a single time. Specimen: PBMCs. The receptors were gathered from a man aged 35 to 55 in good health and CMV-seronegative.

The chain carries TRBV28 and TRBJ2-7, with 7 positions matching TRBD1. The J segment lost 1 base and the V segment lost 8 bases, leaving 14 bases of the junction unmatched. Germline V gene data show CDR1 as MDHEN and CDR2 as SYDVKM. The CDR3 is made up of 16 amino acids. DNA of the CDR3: TGTGCCAGCCCTCCCAGTAAGCAACAGGGGTCCTACGAGCAGTACTTC. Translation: CASPPSKQQGSYEQYF.

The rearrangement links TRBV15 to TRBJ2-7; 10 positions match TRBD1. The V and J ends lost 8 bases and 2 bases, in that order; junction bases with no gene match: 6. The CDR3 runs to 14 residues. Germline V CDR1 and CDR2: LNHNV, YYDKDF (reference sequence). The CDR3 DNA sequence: TGTGCCACCGGCCCTGACAGGGGGCCCTACGAGCAGTACTTC. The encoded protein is CATGPDRGPYEQYF.

In DNA form, the CDR3 reads TGTGCCAGCAGCTTAGGACTCGGACAGGGGGCGGGTGGCTACACCTTC. Translated: CASSLGLGQGAGGYTF. The chain recombines TRBV9 with TRBJ1-2, with 11 bases aligning to TRBD1. CDR3 length: 16 residues. V trimming: 4 bases; J trimming: 7 bases; junction bases outside the gene matches: 12. Per germline, CDR1 SGDLS and CDR2 YYNGEE.

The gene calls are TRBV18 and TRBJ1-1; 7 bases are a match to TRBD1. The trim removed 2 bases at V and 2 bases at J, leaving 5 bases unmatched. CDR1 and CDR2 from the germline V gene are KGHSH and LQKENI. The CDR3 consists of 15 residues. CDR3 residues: CASSPLGQTNTEAFF. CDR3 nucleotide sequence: TGTGCCAGCTCACCATTGGGACAGACAAACACTGAAGCTTTCTTT.

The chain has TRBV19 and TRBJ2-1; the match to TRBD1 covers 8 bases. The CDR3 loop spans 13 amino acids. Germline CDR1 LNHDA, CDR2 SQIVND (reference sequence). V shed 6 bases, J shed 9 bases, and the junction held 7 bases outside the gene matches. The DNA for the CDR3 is TGTGCCAGTAGCCAACAGGGGGTAGCTGAGCAGTTCTTC. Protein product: CASSQQGVAEQFF. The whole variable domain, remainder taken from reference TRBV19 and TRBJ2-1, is DGGITQSPKYLFRKEGQNVTLSCEQNLNHDAMYWYRQDPGQGLRLIYYSQIVNDFQKGDIAEGYSVSREKKESFPLTVTSAQKNPTAFYLCASSQQGVAEQFFGPGTRLTVL.

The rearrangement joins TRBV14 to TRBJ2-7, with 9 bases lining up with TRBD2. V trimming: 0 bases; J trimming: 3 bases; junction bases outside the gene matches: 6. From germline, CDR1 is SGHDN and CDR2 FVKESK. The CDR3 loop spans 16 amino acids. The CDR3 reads CASSQDSLAGVYEQYF. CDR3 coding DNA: TGTGCCAGCAGCCAAGATTCATTAGCGGGAGTCTACGAGCAGTACTTC.

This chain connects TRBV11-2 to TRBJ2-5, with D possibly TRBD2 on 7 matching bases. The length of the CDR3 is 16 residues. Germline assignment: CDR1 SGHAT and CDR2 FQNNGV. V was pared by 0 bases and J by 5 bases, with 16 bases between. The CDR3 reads CASSLDTAGAWETQYF. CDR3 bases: TGTGCCAGCAGCTTAGATACTGCGGGGGCCTGGGAGACCCAGTACTTC.

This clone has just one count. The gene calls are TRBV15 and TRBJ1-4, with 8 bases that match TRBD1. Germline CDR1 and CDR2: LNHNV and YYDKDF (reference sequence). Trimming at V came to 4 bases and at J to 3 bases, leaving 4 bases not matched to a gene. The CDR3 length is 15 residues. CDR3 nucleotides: TGTGCCACCAGCAAGACAGGGGCCCCTAATGAAAAACTGTTTTTT. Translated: CATSKTGAPNEKLFF.

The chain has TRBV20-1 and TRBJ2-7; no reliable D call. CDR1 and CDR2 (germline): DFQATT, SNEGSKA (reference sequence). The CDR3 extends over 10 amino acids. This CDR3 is CKVESYEQYF. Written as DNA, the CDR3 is TGCAAAGTGGAGTCCTACGAGCAGTACTTC.

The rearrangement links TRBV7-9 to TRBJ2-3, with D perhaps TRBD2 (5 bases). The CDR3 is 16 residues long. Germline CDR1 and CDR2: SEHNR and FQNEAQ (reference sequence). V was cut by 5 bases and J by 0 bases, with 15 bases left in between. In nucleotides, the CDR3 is TGTGCCAGCAGCATCCCTAGCAGCTCTAGCACAGATACGCAGTATTTT. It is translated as CASSIPSSSSTDTQYF.

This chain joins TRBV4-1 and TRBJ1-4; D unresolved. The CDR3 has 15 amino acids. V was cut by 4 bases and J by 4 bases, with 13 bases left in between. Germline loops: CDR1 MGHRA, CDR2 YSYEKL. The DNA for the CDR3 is TGCGCCAGCAGCCTACGGGGTTCTGGTAATGAAAAACTGTTTTTT. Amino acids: CASSLRGSGNEKLFF.

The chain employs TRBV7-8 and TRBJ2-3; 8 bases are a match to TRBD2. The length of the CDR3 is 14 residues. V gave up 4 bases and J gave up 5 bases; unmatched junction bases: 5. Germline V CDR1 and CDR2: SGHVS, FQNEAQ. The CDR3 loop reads CASSSGLVRDTQYF. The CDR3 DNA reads TGTGCCAGCAGCTCGGGACTAGTCAGAGATACGCAGTATTTT.

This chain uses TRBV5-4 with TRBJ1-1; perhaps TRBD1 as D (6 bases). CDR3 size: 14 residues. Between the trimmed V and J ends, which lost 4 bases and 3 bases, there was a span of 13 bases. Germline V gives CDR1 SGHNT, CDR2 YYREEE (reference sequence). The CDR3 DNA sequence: TGTGCCAGCAGCCCAGGGGATCAGGACACTGAAGCTTTCTTT. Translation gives CASSPGDQDTEAFF.

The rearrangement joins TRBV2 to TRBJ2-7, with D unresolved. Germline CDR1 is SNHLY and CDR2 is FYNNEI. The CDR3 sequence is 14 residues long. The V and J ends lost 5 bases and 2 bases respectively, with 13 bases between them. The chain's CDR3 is CASSKQLVTYEQYF. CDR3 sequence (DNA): TGTGCCAGCAGTAAACAGCTGGTAACCTACGAGCAGTACTTC.

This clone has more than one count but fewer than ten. CDR3 sequence (DNA): TGTGCCAGCAGCCAAGAGCGAGGGACTGAAGCTTTCTTT. Translating it yields CASSQERGTEAFF. This chain uses TRBV4-2 with TRBJ1-1; no clear D. Germline V gives CDR1 LGHNA, CDR2 YNFKEQ. There are 13 residues in the CDR3. Trimming removed 0 bases from V and 5 bases from J, with 7 bases in between.

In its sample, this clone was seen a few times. The DNA for the CDR3 is TGTGCCAGCAGCCGACAGAACACTGAAGCTTTCTTT. It encodes CASSRQNTEAFF. The rearrangement links TRBV4-2 to TRBJ1-1, with no clear D. CDR1 is LGHNA and CDR2 is YNFKEQ in the germline V gene. Trimming cost V 4 bases and J 1 base, with 4 bases left between them. The CDR3 spans 12 residues.

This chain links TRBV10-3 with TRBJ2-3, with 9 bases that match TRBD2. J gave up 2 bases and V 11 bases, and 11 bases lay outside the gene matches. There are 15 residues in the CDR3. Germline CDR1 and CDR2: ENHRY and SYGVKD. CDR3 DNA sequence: TGTGCCGCGGGGGGGGCGGGGCGGCCCACAGATACGCAGTATTTT. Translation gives CAAGGAGRPTDTQYF.

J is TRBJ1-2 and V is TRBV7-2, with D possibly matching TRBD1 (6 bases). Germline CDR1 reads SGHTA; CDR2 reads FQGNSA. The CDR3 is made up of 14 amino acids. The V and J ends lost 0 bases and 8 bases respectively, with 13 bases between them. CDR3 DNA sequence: TGTGCCAGCAGCTTAGCCGACAGGTTTTGGGGCTACACCTTC. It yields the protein CASSLADRFWGYTF.

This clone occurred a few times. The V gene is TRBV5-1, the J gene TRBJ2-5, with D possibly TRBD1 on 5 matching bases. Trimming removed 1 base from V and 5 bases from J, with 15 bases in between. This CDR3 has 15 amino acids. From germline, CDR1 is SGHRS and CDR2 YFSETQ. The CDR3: CASSLFALAGETQYF. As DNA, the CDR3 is TGCGCCAGCAGCTTGTTTGCCTTGGCAGGGGAGACCCAGTACTTC.

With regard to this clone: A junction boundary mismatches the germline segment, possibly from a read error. The CDR3 loop reads CASSLAAMAGGSFEQYF. CDR3 DNA sequence: TGCGCCAGCAGCTTGGCGGCCATGGCAGGGGGGTCCTTCGAGCAGTACTTC. This chain links TRBV5-1 with TRBJ2-7, with D perhaps TRBD1 (7 bases). CDR1 and CDR2 from the germline V gene are SGHRS and YFSETQ. The CDR3 runs to 17 residues.

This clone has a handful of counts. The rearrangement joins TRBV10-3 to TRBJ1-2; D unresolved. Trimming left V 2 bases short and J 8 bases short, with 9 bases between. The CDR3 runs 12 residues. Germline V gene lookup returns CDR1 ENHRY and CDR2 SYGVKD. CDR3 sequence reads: CAISERVTGYTF. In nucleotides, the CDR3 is TGTGCCATCAGTGAGCGGGTGACGGGCTACACCTTC.

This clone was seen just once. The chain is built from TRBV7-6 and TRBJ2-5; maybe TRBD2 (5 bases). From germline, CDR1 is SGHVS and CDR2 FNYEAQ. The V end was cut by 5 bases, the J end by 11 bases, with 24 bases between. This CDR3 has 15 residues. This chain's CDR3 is CASSPIQGGLPEQYF. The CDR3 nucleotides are TGTGCCAGCAGCCCTATCCAAGGAGGCCTCCCTGAGCAGTACTTC.

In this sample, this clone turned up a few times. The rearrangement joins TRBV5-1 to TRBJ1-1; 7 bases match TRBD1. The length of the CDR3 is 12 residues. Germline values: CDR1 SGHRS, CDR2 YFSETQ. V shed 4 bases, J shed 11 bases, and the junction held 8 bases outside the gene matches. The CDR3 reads CASSITGVEAFF. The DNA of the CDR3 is TGCGCCAGCAGCATCACAGGGGTCGAGGCTTTCTTT.

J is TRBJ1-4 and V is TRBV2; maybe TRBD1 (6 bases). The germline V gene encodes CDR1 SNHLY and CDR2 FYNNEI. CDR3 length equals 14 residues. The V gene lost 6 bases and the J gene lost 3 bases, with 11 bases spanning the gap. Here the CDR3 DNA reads TGTGCCAGCAGGCACAGGGTGGCTAATGAAAAACTGTTTTTT. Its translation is CASRHRVANEKLFF.